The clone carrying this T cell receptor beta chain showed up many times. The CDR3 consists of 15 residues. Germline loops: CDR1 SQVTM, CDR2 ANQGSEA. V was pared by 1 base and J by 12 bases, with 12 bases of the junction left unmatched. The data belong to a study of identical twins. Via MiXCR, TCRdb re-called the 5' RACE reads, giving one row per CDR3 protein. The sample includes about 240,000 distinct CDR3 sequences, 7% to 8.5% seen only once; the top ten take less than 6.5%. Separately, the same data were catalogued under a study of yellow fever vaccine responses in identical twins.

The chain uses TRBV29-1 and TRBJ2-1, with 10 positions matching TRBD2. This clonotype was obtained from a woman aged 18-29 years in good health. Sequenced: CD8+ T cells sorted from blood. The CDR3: CSVEVEAGGPRGQFF. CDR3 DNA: TGCAGCGTTGAAGTAGAAGCGGGAGGGCCAAGAGGGCAGTTCTTC.